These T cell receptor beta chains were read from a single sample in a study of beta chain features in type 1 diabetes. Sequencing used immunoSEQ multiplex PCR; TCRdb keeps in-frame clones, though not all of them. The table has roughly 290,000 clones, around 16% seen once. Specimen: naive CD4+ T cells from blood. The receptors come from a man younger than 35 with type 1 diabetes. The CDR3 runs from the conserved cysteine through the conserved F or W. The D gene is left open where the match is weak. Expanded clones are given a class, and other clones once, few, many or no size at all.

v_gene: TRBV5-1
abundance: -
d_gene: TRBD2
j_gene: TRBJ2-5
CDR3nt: TGCGCCAGCAGGGGGGGGGAAAAAGAGACCCAGTACTTC
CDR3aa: CASRGGEKETQYF

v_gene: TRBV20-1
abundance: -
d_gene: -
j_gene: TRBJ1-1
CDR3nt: TGCAGTGCTACTACTAGCGCTGAAGCTTTCTTT
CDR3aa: CSATTSAEAFF

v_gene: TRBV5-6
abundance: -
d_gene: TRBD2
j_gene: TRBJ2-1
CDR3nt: TGTGCCAGCAGCTACCTGACTAGCGGGCCTTCCTACAATGAGCAGTTCTTC
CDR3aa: CASSYLTSGPSYNEQFF

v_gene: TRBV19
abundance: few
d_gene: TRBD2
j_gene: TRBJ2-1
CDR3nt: TGTGCCAGTAGTATGGTAGCGGGCTACAATGAGCAGTTCTTC
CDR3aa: CASSMVAGYNEQFF

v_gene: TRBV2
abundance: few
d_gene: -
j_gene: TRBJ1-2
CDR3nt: TGTGCCAGCTCGGACCGGGACACAAAAAGGAATGGCTACACCTTC
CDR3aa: CASSDRDTKRNGYTF

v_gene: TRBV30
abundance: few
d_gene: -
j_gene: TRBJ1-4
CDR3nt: TGTGCCTGGAGCCGAGTTGCAACTAATGAAAAACTGTTTTTT
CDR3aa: CAWSRVATNEKLFF

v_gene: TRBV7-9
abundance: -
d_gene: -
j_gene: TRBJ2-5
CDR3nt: TGTGCCAGCGGGGGGGCGCAAGAGACCCAGTACTTC
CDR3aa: CASGGAQETQYF

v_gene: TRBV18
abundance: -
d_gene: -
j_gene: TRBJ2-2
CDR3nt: TGTGCCAGCTCACCACCGTACAGCCGTACCACCGGGGAGCTGTTTTTT
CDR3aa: CASSPPYSRTTGELFF

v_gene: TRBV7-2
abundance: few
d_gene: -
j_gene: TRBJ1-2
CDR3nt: TGTGCCAGCAGCTTAGCGCGCCAGGCGGGTGGCTACACCTTC
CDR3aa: CASSLARQAGGYTF

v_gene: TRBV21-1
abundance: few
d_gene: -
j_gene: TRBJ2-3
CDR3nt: TGTGCCAGCAGCAAAAAGACAGGGGGCACAGATACGCAGTATTTT
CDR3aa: CASSKKTGGTDTQYF

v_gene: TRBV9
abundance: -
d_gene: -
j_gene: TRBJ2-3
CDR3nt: TGTGCCAGCAGCGGTAGCGGAGGTAGCACAGATACGCAGTATTTT
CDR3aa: CASSGSGGSTDTQYF

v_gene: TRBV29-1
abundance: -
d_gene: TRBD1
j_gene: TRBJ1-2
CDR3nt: TGCAGCGTAGGACAGGGATGGTTGGATGGCTACACCTTC
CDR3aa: CSVGQGWLDGYTF

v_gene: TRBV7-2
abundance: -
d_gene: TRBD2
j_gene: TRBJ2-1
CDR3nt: TGTGCCAGCAGCTCACGACTAGCGGGGGGTTACAATGAGCAGTTCTTC
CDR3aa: CASSSRLAGGYNEQFF

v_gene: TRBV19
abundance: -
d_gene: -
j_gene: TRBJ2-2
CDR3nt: TGTGCCAGTAGTCCCCACAACAGGCTGTTTTTT
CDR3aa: CASSPHNRLFF

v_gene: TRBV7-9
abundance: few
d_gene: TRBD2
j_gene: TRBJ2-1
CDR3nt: TGTGCCAGCAGCTTAGTCCCTAGCGGGGGGCATGAGCAGTTCTTC
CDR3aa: CASSLVPSGGHEQFF

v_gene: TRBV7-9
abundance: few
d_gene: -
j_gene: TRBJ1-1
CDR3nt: TGTGCCAGCAGCTTGGGACACATCAACACTGAAGCTTTCTTT
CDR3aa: CASSLGHINTEAFF

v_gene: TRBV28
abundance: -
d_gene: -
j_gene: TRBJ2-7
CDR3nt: TGTGCCAGCAGTTCTTACGGCACAGGGCGGTACGAGCAGTACTTC
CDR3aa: CASSSYGTGRYEQYF

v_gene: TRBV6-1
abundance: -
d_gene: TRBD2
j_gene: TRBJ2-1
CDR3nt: TGTGCCAGCAGTGAAGCGTATCGGGGGGGTGAGCAGTTCTTC
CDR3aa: CASSEAYRGGEQFF

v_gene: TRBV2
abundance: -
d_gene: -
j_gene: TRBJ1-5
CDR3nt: TGTGCCAGCAGTGAAGACATTGGCAATCAGCCCCAGCATTTT
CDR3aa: CASSEDIGNQPQHF

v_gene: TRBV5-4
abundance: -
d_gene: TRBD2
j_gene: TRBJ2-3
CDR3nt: TGTGCCAGCAGCTTGGCCCGGGGGGGGCGAGCAGATACGCAGTATTTT
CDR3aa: CASSLARGGRADTQYF

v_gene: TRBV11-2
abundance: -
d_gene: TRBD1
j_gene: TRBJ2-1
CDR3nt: TGTGCCAGCAGCTTAGGCGGACAGGCCTACAATGAGCAGTTCTTC
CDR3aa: CASSLGGQAYNEQFF

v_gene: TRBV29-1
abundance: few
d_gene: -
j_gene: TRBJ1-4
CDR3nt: TGCAGCGTTGGGAGGGGTGGTAATGAAAAACTGTTTTTT
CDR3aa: CSVGRGGNEKLFF

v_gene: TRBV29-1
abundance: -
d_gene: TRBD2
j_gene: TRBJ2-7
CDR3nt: TGCAGCGTTGGGCTAGCGGGAACCTACGAGCAGTACTTC
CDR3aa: CSVGLAGTYEQYF

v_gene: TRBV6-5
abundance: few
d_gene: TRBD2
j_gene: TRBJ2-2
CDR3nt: TGTGCCAGCAGTTACCAGCGGGGGGCATACACCGGGGAGCTGTTTTTT
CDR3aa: CASSYQRGAYTGELFF

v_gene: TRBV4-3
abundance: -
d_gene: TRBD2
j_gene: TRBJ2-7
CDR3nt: TGCGCCAGCAGCCTTGGGCTAGCGGGATCCTACGAGCAGTACTTC
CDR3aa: CASSLGLAGSYEQYF

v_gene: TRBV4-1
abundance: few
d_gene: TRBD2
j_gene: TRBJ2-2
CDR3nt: TGCGCCAGCAGCCGCTTTCACGTGGGAGGGCCCTCGGGAACCGGGGAGCTGTTTTTT
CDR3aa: CASSRFHVGGPSGTGELFF

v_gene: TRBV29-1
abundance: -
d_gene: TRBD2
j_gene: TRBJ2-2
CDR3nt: TGCAGCGTTGACCTAGCGGGAAGAACCGGGGAGCTGTTTTTT
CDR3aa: CSVDLAGRTGELFF

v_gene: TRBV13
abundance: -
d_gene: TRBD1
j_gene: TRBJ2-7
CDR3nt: TGTGCCAGCAGCTTAAGGCCGGGACAGGGGGCGGACGAGCAGTACTTC
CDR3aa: CASSLRPGQGADEQYF

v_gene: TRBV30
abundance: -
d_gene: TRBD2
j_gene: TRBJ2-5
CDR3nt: TGTGCCTGGAGCGGGACTAGCGTTTCTTGGGAGACCCAGTACTTC
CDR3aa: CAWSGTSVSWETQYF

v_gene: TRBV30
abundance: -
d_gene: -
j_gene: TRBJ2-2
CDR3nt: TGTGCCTGCACCACGGCGGGCGGGGAGCTGTTTTTT
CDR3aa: CACTTAGGELFF

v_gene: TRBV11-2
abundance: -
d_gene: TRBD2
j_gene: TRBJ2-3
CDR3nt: TGTGCCAGCAGCGGACGGGCGGGACTAGCGTTGAAGGCAGATACGCAGTATTTT
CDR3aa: CASSGRAGLALKADTQYF

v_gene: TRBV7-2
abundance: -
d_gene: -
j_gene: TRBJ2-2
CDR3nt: TGTGCCAGCAGTTTAGACGGAGCGAACACCGGGGAGCTGTTTTTT
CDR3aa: CASSLDGANTGELFF

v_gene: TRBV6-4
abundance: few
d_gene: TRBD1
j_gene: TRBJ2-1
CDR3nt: TGTGCCAGCAGTGTTCTACCCTGGACAGGGTCCAACAATGAGCAGTTCTTC
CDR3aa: CASSVLPWTGSNNEQFF

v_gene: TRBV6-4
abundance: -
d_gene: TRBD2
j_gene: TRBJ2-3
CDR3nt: TGTGCCAGCAGTCAACTAGCGAGTTCAGATACGCAGTATTTT
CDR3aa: CASSQLASSDTQYF

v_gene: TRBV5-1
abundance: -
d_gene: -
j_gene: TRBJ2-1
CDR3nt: TGCGCCAGCAGCATACGGGGGAAATACAATGAGCAGTTCTTC
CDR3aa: CASSIRGKYNEQFF

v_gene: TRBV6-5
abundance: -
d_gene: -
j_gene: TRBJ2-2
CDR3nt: TGTGCCAGCAGTTACTTACCGGGACTCCCCGGGGAGCTGTTTTTT
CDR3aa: CASSYLPGLPGELFF

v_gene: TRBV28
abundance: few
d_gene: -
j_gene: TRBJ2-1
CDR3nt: TGTGCCAGCAGTTTTCCCCACTCCTACAATGAGCAGTTCTTC
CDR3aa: CASSFPHSYNEQFF

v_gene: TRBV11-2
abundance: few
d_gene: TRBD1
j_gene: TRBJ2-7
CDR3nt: TGTGCCAGCAGCTTAGATGGGAGACAGGGGTCCTACGAGCAGTACTTC
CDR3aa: CASSLDGRQGSYEQYF

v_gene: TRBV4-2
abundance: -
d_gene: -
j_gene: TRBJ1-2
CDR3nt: TGTGCCAGCAGCCACCCGACTCAGGGAAGAAGCTATGGCTACACCTTC
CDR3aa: CASSHPTQGRSYGYTF

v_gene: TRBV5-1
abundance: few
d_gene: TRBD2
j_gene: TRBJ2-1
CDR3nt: TGCGCCAGCAGATCTAGCGGAAGCTCCTACAATGAGCAGTTCTTC
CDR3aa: CASRSSGSSYNEQFF

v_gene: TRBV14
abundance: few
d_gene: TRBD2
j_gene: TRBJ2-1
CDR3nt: TGTGCCAGCAGATCTAGCGGGGAAGGCAATGAGCAGTTCTTC
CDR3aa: CASRSSGEGNEQFF

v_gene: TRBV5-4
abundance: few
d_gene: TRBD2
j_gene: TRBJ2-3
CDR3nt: TGTGCCAGCACCGACCGGGGGGGGGCTAGCACAGATACGCAGTATTTT
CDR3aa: CASTDRGGASTDTQYF

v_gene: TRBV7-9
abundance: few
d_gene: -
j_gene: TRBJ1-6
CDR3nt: TGTGCCAGCAGCATGGAGAATTCTAATTCACCCCTCCACTTT
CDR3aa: CASSMENSNSPLHF

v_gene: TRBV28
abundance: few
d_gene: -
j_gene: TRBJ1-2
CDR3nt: TGTGCCAGCAGTCCCGGCGTTGGGGCGAACTATGGCTACACCTTC
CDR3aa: CASSPGVGANYGYTF

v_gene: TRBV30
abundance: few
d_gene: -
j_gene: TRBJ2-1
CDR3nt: TGTGCCTGGAGTGTATCCGGGGCCTACAATGAGCAGTTCTTC
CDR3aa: CAWSVSGAYNEQFF

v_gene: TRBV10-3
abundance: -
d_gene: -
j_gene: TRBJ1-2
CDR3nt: TGTGCCATCGGCGAACAGTTTCTCTATGGCTACACCTTC
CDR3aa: CAIGEQFLYGYTF

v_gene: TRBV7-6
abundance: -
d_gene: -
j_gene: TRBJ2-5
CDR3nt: TGTGCCAGCAGCTTAGACCCCGCGGGGACCCAGTACTTC
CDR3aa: CASSLDPAGTQYF